A single sample is the source of the 9 T cell receptor beta chains below, sequenced in a study of shared clonotypes between healthy human individuals. Profiling relied on immunoSEQ multiplex PCR, and the TCRdb table lists in-frame clones only, not all of them. The repertoire holds some 380,000 clones, with just over 95% as singletons. The sequenced sample consisted of memory CD8+ T cells sorted from blood. As to subset: CD45RO+ cells pooled with CCR7-negative TemRA cells. The receptor set was obtained from a man aged 25 to 45 in good health.

Turning to this clone: Other DNA sequences within the sample encode an identical CDR3. The rearrangement uses TRBV5-1 and TRBJ2-3; 12 bases line up with TRBD2. With V trimmed by 3 bases and J by 6 bases, 2 bases remained unmatched. The CDR3 contains 14 residues. Germline loops: CDR1 SGHRS, CDR2 YFSETQ. CDR3 region: CASSWTSGTDTQYF. CDR3 in DNA: TGCGCCAGCAGCTGGACTAGCGGGACGGATACGCAGTATTTT.

This rearrangement joins TRBV6-6 to TRBJ2-5; D call uncertain. Germline CDR1 and CDR2: MNHNY and SVGAGI (reference sequence). Trimming pared 7 bases from V and 4 bases from J, leaving 10 bases between. The CDR3 contains 12 residues. The CDR3 coding sequence is TGTGCCAGCATAAGAAACCCAGAGACCCAGTACTTC. Translated: CASIRNPETQYF.

V usage is TRBV2 and J usage is TRBJ2-7; maybe TRBD2 (6 bases). The V end lost 7 bases, the J end lost 4 bases, and 20 bases lay between the germline ends. Germline V lookup: CDR1 SNHLY, CDR2 FYNNEI. The CDR3 extends over 15 amino acids. CDR3 sequence reads: CASISVAGIAYEQYF. CDR3 bases: TGTGCCAGCATAAGTGTGGCGGGGATAGCGTACGAGCAGTACTTC.

The rearrangement joins TRBV19 to TRBJ2-5; 7 bases agree with TRBD1. This CDR3 region has 15 residues. V lost 7 bases, J lost 5 bases, and 13 bases stayed unmatched. CDR1 is LNHDA, CDR2 SQIVND, per germline (reference sequence). CDR3 sequence: CASKDTQGMYETQYF. Written as DNA, the CDR3 is TGTGCCAGTAAGGACACACAGGGGATGTATGAGACCCAGTACTTC.

This clone was observed a single time. The CDR3: CASSLVGVTGSSEKLFF. In nucleotides, the CDR3 is TGTGCCAGCAGCTTAGTGGGGGTGACAGGGTCGAGCGAAAAACTGTTTTTT. V and J are TRBV11-2 and TRBJ1-4, with 7 bases aligning to TRBD1. With V trimmed by 1 base and J by 8 bases, 13 bases remained unmatched. The CDR3 length is 17 residues. Germline V lookup: CDR1 SGHAT, CDR2 FQNNGV.

On this clone: The same CDR3 can be traced to other DNA sequences in this sample. This chain uses TRBV9 with TRBJ1-1, with D maybe TRBD1 (5 bases). V lost 0 bases and J lost 5, with 11 bases in between. CDR3 length equals 14 residues. Looked up from germline, CDR1 is SGDLS and CDR2 is YYNGEE. This CDR3 is CASSVADRNTEAFF. CDR3 nucleotides: TGTGCCAGCAGCGTAGCCGACAGAAATACTGAAGCTTTCTTT.

This clone was observed a single time. The genes are TRBV5-4 and TRBJ2-3; possible D gene TRBD2, 5 bases. The germline gives CDR1 SGHNT, CDR2 YYREEE (reference sequence). The length of the CDR3 is 15 residues. Trimming stripped 4 bases from V and 3 bases from J, with 15 bases between. This CDR3 reads CASSKAGRGTDTQYF. The CDR3 nucleotides read TGTGCCAGCAGCAAAGCCGGACGGGGAACAGATACGCAGTATTTT.

The chain has TRBV2 and TRBJ2-4; D perhaps matches TRBD2 (5 bases). CDR3 length: 13 residues. V was cut by 7 bases and J by 4 bases, with 11 bases left in between. Germline V lookup: CDR1 SNHLY, CDR2 FYNNEI. The CDR3 sequence is CASKEGQKNIQYF. Written as DNA, the CDR3 is TGTGCCAGCAAAGAGGGTCAGAAAAACATTCAGTACTTC.

The genes are TRBV13 and TRBJ2-1, with 7 positions matching TRBD2. CDR3 length: 16 residues. The germline CDR1 and CDR2 sequences are PRHDT and FYEKMQ (reference sequence). J gave up 2 bases and V 5 bases, and 9 bases lay outside the gene matches. As DNA, the CDR3 is TGTGCCAGCAGCACCCGAGAGCGGGACCCCTACAATGAGCAGTTCTTC. It yields the protein CASSTRERDPYNEQFF.